The T cell receptor (beta chain) under discussion was sequenced for a study of blood T cells in healthy people across ages. For the second PCR, which ran for 7 to 11 cycles, a sample-barcoded 5' primer and a J-beta primer mix were used. From the 5' RACE reads, TCRdb called clonotypes with MiXCR, one entry per CDR3 protein. The sample has about 800,000 distinct CDR3 sequences; about 25% are singletons. Points from the study as a whole: Both naive CD4+ cell counts and diversity were greater in long-lived donors than in aged donors.

For this clonotype: What it binds is unknown.

The trim removed 1 base at V and 4 bases at J, leaving 5 bases unmatched. The CDR3 extends over 15 amino acids. In germline, CDR1 is LGHNA, CDR2 YSLEER. This sample was shared with a second study, whose subject was T cells of mothers and their children. That study adds: Material was donated by three healthy Caucasian mothers and their six children. RNA was extracted, and all of it went into cDNA synthesis at around 1.5 ug per 15 ul.

The J gene is TRBJ2-3, the V gene TRBV4-3; TRBD2 aligns across 7 bases. Sequenced: blood. The sequence derives from a boy younger than 18 in good health. CDR3 loop: CASSQARSGADTQYF. CDR3 nucleotide sequence: TGCGCCAGCAGCCAAGCAAGGAGCGGGGCAGATACGCAGTATTTT.